The following is a T cell receptor (beta chain) sequence with its context. Its specific antigen is unknown. There are no base qualities to consult, and no much larger clone falls within one base. Libraries came from RT-PCR. These reads were obtained on an Illumina HiSeq 2500. TCRdb applied fastp at Q25 and MiXCR to the public reads, then kept only in-frame beta chains. A single entry per CDR3 protein holds the most common genes and DNA from its merged rows. For this sample there are 300,000 to 350,000 distinct CDR3 sequences; about 20% appear just once. The leading ten clones occupy about a tenth of the sample. The data stem from a study of response to subunit inactivated influenza vaccine (dated by TCRdb to between 2017 and 2018). As for the study more broadly: Deep quantitative T cell receptor repertoire profiling was used in the study to track responses to a trivalent subunit inactivated influenza vaccine.

V is cut by 3 bases and J by 1 base, and the space between the germline ends is 12 bases. In the germline V gene, CDR1 corresponds to KGHSH and CDR2 to LQKENI. From cysteine to phenylalanine, the CDR3 is 15 amino acids long. The CDR3 DNA has 45 bases and is translated from base 1. Overall results and qualifications from the work: The authors proposed that each seasonal influenza vaccination may bring in only a limited number of new T cells.

Recombination connected TRBV18 to TRBJ2-5; the D gene is perhaps TRBD2, from 6 matching bases. The clonotype comes from a man aged 45 to 70 who received an inactivated influenza vaccine. Donor details come from another sample of the same person, matched by shared clones. This specimen consisted of PBMCs from blood, obtained approximately 20 months after vaccination. The nucleotides are TGTGCCAGCTCACCTTCTAGCGTGCCCCAAGAGACCCAGTACTTC. Its translation is CASSPSSVPQETQYF.